The clone carrying this T cell receptor (beta chain) was observed many times. Its antigen is as yet unknown. Germline values: CDR1 LGHNT, CDR2 FRNRAP. CDR3 length equals 15 residues. V shed 1 base, J shed 2 bases, and the junction held 4 bases outside the gene matches. The sample originates from a study of T cells in Graves' hyperthyroidism and ophthalmopathy. Findings of the study overall: Before onset, ophthalmopathy was predicted by the model a median about 6.2 months earlier. Peripheral blood also featured most of the thyroid clonotypes expanded above 0.001.

Using RNA transcripts as the source, TCR beta CDR3 regions were amplified. The HTBI primer set was used in a first-round RT-PCR of the TCR CDR3. TCRdb independently ran MiXCR on the multiplex PCR reads; one entry per CDR3 protein. Here the sample spans about 370,000 distinct CDR3 sequences, around 15% being singletons. The chain recombines TRBV12-5 with TRBJ2-7; 8 nucleotides align to TRBD2. The sequence came from an older woman with Graves' ophthalmopathy. Sequenced input: blood. The CDR3 sequence is CASGLDRAGAYEQYF. The CDR3 DNA reads TGTGCTAGTGGTTTGGACCGAGCGGGGGCCTACGAGCAGTACTTC.